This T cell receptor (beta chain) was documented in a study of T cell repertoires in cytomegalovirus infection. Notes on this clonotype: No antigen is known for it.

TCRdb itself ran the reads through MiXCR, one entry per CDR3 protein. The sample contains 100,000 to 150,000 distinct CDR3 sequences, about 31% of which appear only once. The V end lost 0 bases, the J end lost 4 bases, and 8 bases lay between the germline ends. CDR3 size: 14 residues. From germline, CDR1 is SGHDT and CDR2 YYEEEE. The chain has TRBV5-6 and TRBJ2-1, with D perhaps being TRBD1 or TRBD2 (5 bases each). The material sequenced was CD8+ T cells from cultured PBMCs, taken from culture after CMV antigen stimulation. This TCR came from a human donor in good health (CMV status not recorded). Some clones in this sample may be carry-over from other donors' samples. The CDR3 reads CASSLVGEYNEQFF. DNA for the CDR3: TGTGCCAGCAGCTTGGTGGGGGAGTACAATGAGCAGTTCTTC.